The clone carrying this T cell receptor (beta chain) was counted a few times. The source of the sample is a study of Graves' ophthalmopathy and Graves' hyperthyroidism. Unmatched junction bases numbered 5, after V lost 0 bases and J lost 4 bases. The CDR3 covers 15 residues. Germline-derived CDR1 and CDR2 are SGHRS and YFSETQ. Researchers took RNA transcripts and amplified TCR beta CDR3 regions from them. An initial RT-PCR round employing HTBI primers preceded a second-round multiplex PCR. TCRdb ran MiXCR on the multiplex PCR reads and lists one entry per CDR3 protein. The sample yields about 620,000 distinct CDR3 sequences, approximately 21% seen once.

The chain joins TRBV5-1 to TRBJ2-7; 9 bases map to TRBD2. The sequenced sample consisted of peripheral blood. The sequence derives from a woman aged 18-29 years with stable Graves' hyperthyroidism. Some clones in this sample may be carry-over from other donors' samples. The CDR3 nucleotides read TGCGCCAGCAGCTTGGGCGGGAGGGCTTTGTACGAGCAGTACTTC. This gives the protein CASSLGGRALYEQYF. Supplemented by reference TRBV5-1 and TRBJ2-7, the full variable domain reads KAGVTQTPRYLIKTRGQQVTLSCSPISGHRSVSWYQQTPGQGLQFLFEYFSETQRNKGNFPGRFSGRQFSNSRSEMNVSTLELGDSALYLCASSLGGRALYEQYFGPGTRLTVT.